The 18 T cell receptor beta chains reported below all come from one sample, sequenced in a study of shared clonotypes between healthy human individuals. Some clones are missing from TCRdb's copy, which holds only in-frame ones; the method was immunoSEQ multiplex PCR. The table shows over a million clones, with 95% to 97% occurring only once. The source material was naive CD4+ T cells sorted from blood. The subset was: CD45RA+ positively selected. These receptors were taken from a man aged 25 to 40 in good health.

The chain has TRBV28 and TRBJ2-4; 8 nucleotides match TRBD1. The CDR3 consists of 17 residues. After removal of 2 bases from V and 11 bases from J, the junction contained 17 bases not matched to a gene. Germline V gives CDR1 MDHEN, CDR2 SYDVKM. DNA of the CDR3: TGTGCCAGCAGTTTACGGAACGCGTACCGGGACAGGAACTTTCAGTACTTC. Its protein product is CASSLRNAYRDRNFQYF.

This chain joins TRBV7-2 and TRBJ2-3; a weak D match, TRBD2 (5 bases). V was trimmed by 5 bases and J by 2 bases, leaving 14 bases between them. The germline gives CDR1 SGHTA, CDR2 FQGNSA. This CDR3 region has 15 residues. The DNA for the CDR3 is TGTGCCAGCAGCCCTAAGCGGTTTCTCACAGATACGCAGTATTTT. Amino acids: CASSPKRFLTDTQYF.

The CDR3 nucleotides read TGCGCCAGCATTGGATACGGGGGGCTTGGCACTGAAGCTTTCTTT. As protein: CASIGYGGLGTEAFF. V usage is TRBV5-1 and J usage is TRBJ1-1, with a weak D call TRBD1 (6 bases). The CDR3 length is 15 residues. The germline V gene has CDR1 SGHRS and CDR2 YFSETQ. Trimming removed 6 bases at V and 4 bases at J, with 19 bases between. Based on the CDR3 plus reference TRBV5-1 and TRBJ1-1, the full variable domain is KAGVTQTPRYLIKTRGQQVTLSCSPISGHRSVSWYQQTPGQGLQFLFEYFSETQRNKGNFPGRFSGRQFSNSRSEMNVSTLELGDSALYLCASIGYGGLGTEAFFGQGTRLTVV.

This clone was seen a single time. The V call is TRBV7-2, the J call TRBJ2-5; D might be TRBD1 (6 bases). The V and J ends lost 7 bases and 2 bases respectively, with 14 bases between them. Germline loops: CDR1 SGHTA, CDR2 FQGNSA. The CDR3 contains 14 residues. DNA for the CDR3: TGTGCCAGCACACGGCAGGGGTGGCAAGAGACCCAGTACTTC. Its translation: CASTRQGWQETQYF.

This chain joins TRBV9 and TRBJ1-4; D gene unclear. The CDR3 runs 14 residues. V was pared by 3 bases and J by 7 bases, with 13 bases between. CDR1 and CDR2 from the germline V gene are SGDLS and YYNGEE. The CDR3 protein is CASSADPHGEKLFF. The DNA for the CDR3 is TGTGCCAGCAGCGCAGACCCGCACGGTGAAAAACTGTTTTTT. Full variable domain (remainder filled in from reference TRBV9 and TRBJ1-4): DSGVTQTPKHLITATGQRVTLRCSPRSGDLSVYWYQQSLDQGLQFLIQYYNGEERAKGNILERFSAQQFPDLHSELNLSSLELGDSALYFCASSADPHGEKLFFGSGTQLSVL.

The rearrangement uses TRBV7-2 and TRBJ2-7, with D possibly matching TRBD2 (7 bases). Trimming left V 7 bases short and J 2 bases short, with 21 bases between. This CDR3 is built from 16 residues. The V gene's germline CDR1 is SGHTA and CDR2 FQGNSA. CDR3 sequence reads: CASTQGGWGGTYEQYF. The CDR3 nucleotides are TGTGCCAGCACCCAAGGGGGTTGGGGGGGAACCTACGAGCAGTACTTC.

V and J are TRBV7-2 and TRBJ2-7; perhaps TRBD2 as D (5 bases). V was pared by 3 bases and J by 7 bases, with 19 bases between. This CDR3 has 15 amino acids. Germline CDR1 and CDR2: SGHTA and FQGNSA. CDR3 in DNA: TGTGCCAGCAGCTTGTATCCCCAGCGGAATGAGGAGCAGTACTTC. Protein: CASSLYPQRNEEQYF. The full variable domain, completed using reference TRBV7-2 and TRBJ2-7, is GAGVSQSPSNKVTEKGKDVELRCDPISGHTALYWYRQSLGQGLEFLIYFQGNSAPDKSGLPSDRFSAERTGGSVSTLTIQRTQQEDSAVYLCASSLYPQRNEEQYFGPGTRLTVT.

The chain employs TRBV19 and TRBJ2-2, with 8 positions matching TRBD1. The CDR3 is 15 residues long. With V trimmed by 5 bases and J by 5 bases, 7 bases remained unmatched. Germline CDR1 LNHDA, CDR2 SQIVND (reference sequence). CDR3 in amino acids: CASSARTGRTGELFF. Here the CDR3 DNA reads TGTGCCAGTAGTGCCCGGACAGGGAGGACCGGGGAGCTGTTTTTT.

The gene calls are TRBV10-2 and TRBJ2-3; D remains ambiguous. The CDR3 totals 13 residues. CDR1 and CDR2 from the germline V gene are WSHSY and SAAADI. Trimming stripped 8 bases from V and 4 bases from J, with 13 bases between. CDR3 region: CASARRAADTQYF. CDR3 sequence (DNA): TGCGCCAGCGCGAGAAGGGCAGCAGATACGCAGTATTTT.

On this clone itself: Other DNA sequences in the sample encode the same CDR3. The CDR3 loop reads CATSRGSTDTQYF. For the CDR3, the DNA is TGTGCCACCAGCAGAGGAAGCACAGATACGCAGTATTTT. The chain links TRBV15 to TRBJ2-3, with unresolved D. This CDR3 is built from 13 residues. The germline CDR1 and CDR2 sequences are LNHNV and YYDKDF (reference sequence). V lost 1 base and J 0 bases, leaving 2 bases between the germline ends.

This clone was counted a single time. This sequence joins TRBV6-1 and TRBJ1-1, with no clear D. Between the trimmed V and J ends, which lost 6 bases and 2 bases, there was a span of 13 bases. The CDR3 is made up of 14 amino acids. Germline CDR1 MNHNS, CDR2 SASEGT. CDR3 region: CASRSTLVNTEAFF. CDR3 nucleotides: TGTGCCAGCAGATCGACACTGGTTAACACTGAAGCTTTCTTT.

V and J are TRBV5-1 and TRBJ2-1; D is possibly TRBD2 (6 bases). The CDR3 contains 16 residues. Trimming pared 0 bases from V and 2 bases from J, leaving 12 bases between. Looked up from germline, CDR1 is SGHRS and CDR2 is YFSETQ. CDR3 residues: CASSLAPGATYNEQFF. The CDR3 coding sequence is TGCGCCAGCAGCTTGGCACCGGGAGCAACCTACAATGAGCAGTTCTTC.

The chain carries TRBV7-9 and TRBJ1-2; tentatively, D is TRBD1 (5 bases). Germline CDR1 and CDR2: SEHNR and FQNEAQ (reference sequence). Trimming took 5 bases from V and 6 from J, leaving 10 bases between them. CDR3 length: 12 amino acids. The DNA of the CDR3 is TGTGCCAGCAGCCCCCCAGGGAATGGCTACACCTTC. It codes for CASSPPGNGYTF.

This chain uses TRBV7-2 with TRBJ2-7; D gene uncertain. With 5 bases removed from V and 2 bases from J, the gap between germline ends came to 19 bases. The CDR3 is 16 residues long. In germline, CDR1 is SGHTA, CDR2 FQGNSA. The CDR3 sequence: CASSPSPSTGAYEQYF. CDR3 nucleotide sequence: TGTGCCAGCAGCCCCAGCCCCTCCACGGGCGCCTACGAGCAGTACTTC.

V gene TRBV6-5 combines with J gene TRBJ2-7; the match to TRBD2 covers 8 bases. This CDR3 has 13 residues. J lost 11 bases, V lost 4 bases, and 10 bases had no gene match. Germline assignment: CDR1 MNHEY and CDR2 SVGAGI. CDR3 nucleotide sequence: TGTGCCAGCAGTTTGGGGCGGGGGGAGCTGAAGTACTTC. Translation gives CASSLGRGELKYF.

The chain couples TRBV27 to TRBJ1-5; 11 bases agree with TRBD1. The CDR3 extends over 23 amino acids. V was clipped by 7 bases and J by 5 bases; unmatched bases: 31. The V gene's germline CDR1 is MNHEY and CDR2 SMNVEV (reference sequence). DNA for the CDR3: TGTGCCAGCACCGATCCCGGTGGACAGGGGGCGAAGTATCTGGGTAGAGAAGATCAGCCCCAGCATTTT. It is translated as CASTDPGGQGAKYLGREDQPQHF.

The chain couples TRBV27 to TRBJ2-1; D possibly corresponds to TRBD1 (6 bases). Germline V gene data show CDR1 as MNHEY and CDR2 as SMNVEV (reference sequence). V was trimmed by 8 bases and J by 0 bases, leaving 17 bases between them. The CDR3 sequence is 16 residues long. In DNA, the CDR3 is TGTGCCAGCCAATTCCGGCAGGGGCCCTCCTACAATGAGCAGTTCTTC. Translated, it gives CASQFRQGPSYNEQFF.

This chain links TRBV5-5 with TRBJ1-1; a possible D gene is TRBD1 (6 bases). The ends were cut back, 4 bases at V and 5 bases at J, with 18 bases in the middle. Germline V gene lookup returns CDR1 SGHKS and CDR2 YYEKEE (reference sequence). The CDR3 has 15 amino acids. The CDR3 here is CASSLGQRTTTEAFF. The CDR3, as DNA: TGTGCCAGCAGCCTCGGACAGCGAACAACAACTGAAGCTTTCTTT.